The entry below describes one T cell receptor beta chain. The antigen remains unidentified. The data originate from a study of cytomegalovirus exposure and HLA in healthy donors. The wider study: A preliminary data release comprised around 85 million unique TCRs obtained from HLA-typed donors.

Primers included in the PCR were 60 Vbeta and 13 Jbeta primers. The protocol was immunoSEQ multiplex PCR, while the TCRdb copy is restricted to in-frame clones and leaves out a portion. Of about 170,000 clones listed, 75% to 80% are singletons. The germline gives CDR1 SGHNT, CDR2 YENEEA. This CDR3 contains 16 residues. The V segment lost 1 base and the J segment 0 bases; nucleotides outside the gene matches: 5. Study-wide findings and caveats: For TCR beta chains, V- and J-gene trimming was later linked to a missense DCLRE1C variant. Cytomegalovirus association was listed for around 170 TCR beta chains. Later on, an analysis showed TCR association rates differing by HLA locus, with DRB1 the most and HLA-C the fewest.

This receptor was identified in a woman aged 45 to 65 in good health and CMV-seropositive. The sample was PBMCs. V is TRBV11-3 and J is TRBJ1-1; 7 bases map to TRBD1. For the CDR3, the DNA is TGTGCCAGCAGCTTAGCAGGGGACAGCATGAACACTGAAGCTTTCTTT. Translating gives CASSLAGDSMNTEAFF. Combining the CDR3 with reference TRBV11-3 and TRBJ1-1 gives the whole variable domain EAGVVQSPRYKIIEKKQPVAFWCNPISGHNTLYWYLQNLGQGPELLIRYENEEAVDDSQLPKDRFSAERLKGVDSTLKIQPAELGDSAVYLCASSLAGDSMNTEAFFGQGTRLTVV.